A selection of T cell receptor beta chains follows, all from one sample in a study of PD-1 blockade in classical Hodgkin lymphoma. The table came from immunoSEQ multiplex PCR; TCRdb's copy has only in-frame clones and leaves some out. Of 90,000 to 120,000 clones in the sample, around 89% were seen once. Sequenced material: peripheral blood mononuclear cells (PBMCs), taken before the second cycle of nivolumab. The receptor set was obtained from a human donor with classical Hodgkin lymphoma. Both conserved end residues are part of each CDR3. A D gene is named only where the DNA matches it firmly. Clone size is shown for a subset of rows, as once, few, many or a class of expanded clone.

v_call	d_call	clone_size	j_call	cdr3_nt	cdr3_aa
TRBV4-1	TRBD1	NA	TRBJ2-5	TGCGCCAGCAGCCAAGAGGACAGGACGAAGACCCAGTACTTC	CASSQEDRTKTQYF
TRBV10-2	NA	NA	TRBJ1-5	TGCGCCAGCAGTGTGGGGCGTCCAAATCAGCCCCAGCATTTT	CASSVGRPNQPQHF
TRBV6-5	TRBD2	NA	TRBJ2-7	TGTGCCAGCAGTCCCGGGACTAGTGGTTACGAGCAGTACTTC	CASSPGTSGYEQYF
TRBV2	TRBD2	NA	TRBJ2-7	TGTGCCAGCAGAGAACCTGGACTAGCGCGGGGGAGAGGGGACTACGAGCAGTACTTC	CASREPGLARGRGDYEQYF
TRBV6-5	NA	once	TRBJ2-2	TGTGCCAGCAGGGTTCACAGGGCGAACACCGGGGAGCTGTTTTTT	CASRVHRANTGELFF
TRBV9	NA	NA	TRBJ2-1	TGTGCCAGCAGCGTAGGGGGACGGCCAACTTCGGAGCAGTTCTTC	CASSVGGRPTSEQFF
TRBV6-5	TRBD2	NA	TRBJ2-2	TGTGCCAGCAGTTACGGGGCGGGGGGCACCGGGGAGCTGTTTTTT	CASSYGAGGTGELFF
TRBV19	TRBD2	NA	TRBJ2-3	TGTGCCAGTAGTATAGGGGGACTAGCGGGAGTAGGAGATACGCAGTATTTT	CASSIGGLAGVGDTQYF
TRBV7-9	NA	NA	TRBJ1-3	TGTGCCAGCAGCCGTACAGGGTTATCGAACACCATATATTTT	CASSRTGLSNTIYF
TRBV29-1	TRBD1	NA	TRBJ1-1	TGCAGCGTCGGCCCAGGGGGGAACACTGAAGCTTTCTTT	CSVGPGGNTEAFF
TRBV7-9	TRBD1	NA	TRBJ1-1	TGTGCCAGCAGCTTCGGGACAGTAACTGAAGCTTTCTTT	CASSFGTVTEAFF
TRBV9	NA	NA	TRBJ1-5	TGTGCCAGCAGCGTAACATCTTCAGAGCCCCAGCATTTT	CASSVTSSEPQHF
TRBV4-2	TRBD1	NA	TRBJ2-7	TGTGCCAGCAGCCAAGAGGGGACAGGGGCAACCTACGAGCAGTACTTC	CASSQEGTGATYEQYF
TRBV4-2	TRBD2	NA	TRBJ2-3	TGTGCCAGCAGCCAAGGTGTTACTAGCGGGAGTACAGATACGCAGTATTTT	CASSQGVTSGSTDTQYF
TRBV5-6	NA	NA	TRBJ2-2	TGTGCCAGCAGCTGGGGCGATGCCACCGGGGAGCTGTTTTTT	CASSWGDATGELFF
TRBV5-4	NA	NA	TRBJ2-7	TGTGCCAGCAGCCCCACGGGACCCGAACCCTACGAGCAGTACTTC	CASSPTGPEPYEQYF
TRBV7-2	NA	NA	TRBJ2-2	TGTGCCAGCAGCCAAAACGACTTTGGGGAGCTGTTTTTT	CASSQNDFGELFF
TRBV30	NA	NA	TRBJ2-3	TGTGCCTGGAGTGTTCTGGGTAGCACAGATACGCAGTATTTT	CAWSVLGSTDTQYF
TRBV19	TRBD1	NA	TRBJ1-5	TGTGCCAGTAGTATGGGACAGAGCAATCAGCCCCAGCATTTT	CASSMGQSNQPQHF
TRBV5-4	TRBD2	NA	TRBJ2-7	TGTGCCAGCAGCTCGGGCGGACTAGCGGGAGGGGCGAGCTCCTACGAGCAGTACTTC	CASSSGGLAGGASSYEQYF
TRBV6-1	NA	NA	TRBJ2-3	TGTGCCAGCACAGCCACGGGGGATTATAAGCAGTATTTT	CASTATGDYKQYF
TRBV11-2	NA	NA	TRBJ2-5	TGTGCCAGCAGCTTAACGGCAAGGGAGACCCAGTACTTC	CASSLTARETQYF
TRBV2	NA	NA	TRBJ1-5	TGTGCCAGCAGCCCCGAGGGGAGCTATTCGGGGAATCAGCCCCAGCATTTT	CASSPEGSYSGNQPQHF
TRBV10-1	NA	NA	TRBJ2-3	TGCGCCAGCAGTGAAGAGGAGGGGAGCACAGATACGCAGTATTTT	CASSEEEGSTDTQYF
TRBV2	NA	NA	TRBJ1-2	TGTGCCAGCAGTAAACAGGGTACTAACTATGGCTACACCTTC	CASSKQGTNYGYTF
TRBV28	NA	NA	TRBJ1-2	TGTGCCAGCTTCTTACAGGGATCGATGGGCTACACCTTC	CASFLQGSMGYTF